These 13 T cell receptor beta chains share one sample of origin, sequenced in a study of T cell responses to AZD1222 COVID-19 vaccine. Method: immunoSEQ multiplex PCR; TCRdb's copy keeps in-frame clones and lacks some. The table shows some 200,000 clones, with 85% to 95% occurring only once. Specimen: peripheral blood, collected on day 0 of MenACWY control vaccination. Receptors were obtained from an adult in good health.

This clone was recorded once. In nucleotides, the CDR3 is TGTGCCAGCAGGAGGGGATTCAACTCCTACGAGCAGTACTTC. Its protein product is CASRRGFNSYEQYF. The V gene is TRBV6-5, the J gene TRBJ2-7; D tentatively fits TRBD1 or TRBD2 (5 bases each). V lost 6 bases and J 0 bases, leaving 12 bases between the germline ends. From germline, CDR1 is MNHEY and CDR2 SVGAGI. This CDR3 has 14 amino acids.

This chain joins TRBV5-6 and TRBJ2-5; TRBD2 is a possible D gene (6 bases). The CDR3 loop spans 15 amino acids. From germline, CDR1 is SGHDT and CDR2 YYEEEE. Trimming cost V 3 bases and J 2 bases, with 14 bases left between them. The CDR3 nucleotides are TGTGCCAGCAGCTCTTGGGGAGGAGCACAAGAGACCCAGTACTTC. It yields the protein CASSSWGGAQETQYF. Combining the CDR3 with reference TRBV5-6 and TRBJ2-5 gives the whole variable domain DAGVTQSPTHLIKTRGQQVTLRCSPKSGHDTVSWYQQALGQGPQFIFQYYEEEERQRGNFPDRFSGHQFPNYSSELNVNALLLGDSALYLCASSSWGGAQETQYFGPGTRLLVL.

This rearrangement joins TRBV20-1 to TRBJ1-5, with a weak D call TRBD1 (6 bases). The CDR3 loop spans 13 amino acids. Germline loops: CDR1 DFQATT, CDR2 SNEGSKA (reference sequence). V was cut by 3 bases and J by 6 bases, with 12 bases left in between. The CDR3 sequence: CSASGGASQPQHF. The CDR3 bases are TGCAGTGCTAGTGGGGGGGCGAGTCAGCCCCAGCATTTT.

This rearrangement joins TRBV10-3 to TRBJ1-2; 7 bases are a match to TRBD1. Germline-derived CDR1 and CDR2 are ENHRY and SYGVKD. V was clipped by 3 bases and J by 4 bases; unmatched bases: 5. The CDR3 is 14 amino acids. CDR3 region: CAISERDRAYGYTF. In nucleotides, the CDR3 is TGTGCCATCAGTGAAAGAGACAGGGCCTATGGCTACACCTTC.

V is TRBV6-2 or TRBV6-3 and J is TRBJ2-7; a weak D match, TRBD2 (6 bases). V gave up 0 bases and J gave up 2 bases, with 11 bases separating them. Looked up from germline, CDR1 is MNHEY and CDR2 is SVGEGT. This CDR3 has 15 residues. In DNA, the CDR3 is TGTGCCAGCAGTTACTCGATGCGGGGAACCTACGAGCAGTACTTC. The encoded protein is CASSYSMRGTYEQYF.

The rearrangement joins TRBV18 to TRBJ2-2; tentative D call: TRBD1 (6 bases). V dropped 1 base and J dropped 1 base, with 10 bases sitting between them. Looked up from germline, CDR1 is KGHSH and CDR2 is LQKENI. This CDR3 region has 16 residues. CDR3 DNA sequence: TGTGCCAGCTCACCACAGGCGACAGGGAACACCGGGGAGCTGTTTTTT. Translated, it gives CASSPQATGNTGELFF.

The chain combines TRBV6-4 with TRBJ2-3; TRBD2 agrees at 8 bases. Germline values: CDR1 MRHNA, CDR2 SNTAGT. With 4 bases clipped from V and 2 bases from J, the junction kept 5 bases outside the gene matches. CDR3 size: 15 residues. The CDR3 bases are TGTGCCAGCAGTGTGGCGGGGGGCCCCACAGATACGCAGTATTTT. Protein product: CASSVAGGPTDTQYF.

The rearrangement uses TRBV6-5 and TRBJ1-3; D gene unclear. Germline V gives CDR1 MNHEY, CDR2 SVGAGI. The CDR3 runs 15 residues. Trimming took 6 bases from V and 2 from J, leaving 14 bases between them. CDR3 region: CASSSGPYAGNTIYF. The CDR3 DNA reads as TGTGCCAGCAGCAGCGGACCATACGCTGGAAACACCATATATTTT.

The V call is TRBV7-2, the J call TRBJ1-1; a weak D match, TRBD1 (6 bases). The CDR3 is 16 residues long. Trimming removed 1 base from V and 10 bases from J, with 22 bases in between. Germline V gene sequence: CDR1 SGHTA, CDR2 FQGNSA. The CDR3 region is CASSLVTSRGGRGAFF. DNA of the CDR3: TGTGCCAGCAGCTTAGTAACCTCAAGGGGGGGACGGGGAGCTTTCTTT.

The V call is TRBV6-5, the J call TRBJ2-7; possible D gene TRBD2, 6 bases. The CDR3 loop spans 14 amino acids. CDR1 and CDR2 from the germline V gene are MNHEY and SVGAGI. Trimming took 2 bases from V and 2 from J, leaving 10 bases between them. The CDR3 region is CASSYGGAPYEQYF. The DNA for the CDR3 is TGTGCCAGCAGTTACGGCGGGGCCCCCTACGAGCAGTACTTC.

The genes are TRBV6-4 and TRBJ2-3, with TRBD2 identical over 13 bases. The CDR3 loop spans 16 amino acids. After removal of 0 bases from V and 6 bases from J, the junction contained 3 bases not matched to a gene. The germline gives CDR1 MRHNA, CDR2 SNTAGT. The CDR3 loop reads CASSDSGTSGADTQYF. Here the CDR3 DNA reads TGTGCCAGCAGTGACTCAGGGACTAGCGGGGCGGATACGCAGTATTTT.

The chain uses TRBV12-5 and TRBJ2-7; D is unclear. From germline, CDR1 is LGHNT and CDR2 FRNRAP. This CDR3 is built from 11 residues. Trimming took off 2 bases at V and 6 bases at J, with 5 bases between the two ends. The CDR3, as DNA: TGTGCTAGTGGTTTGAATCGCGAGCAGTACTTC. Residues: CASGLNREQYF.

V and J are TRBV5-4 and TRBJ1-5; TRBD1 might be the D (6 bases). CDR1 and CDR2 from the germline V gene are SGHNT and YYREEE (reference sequence). The V gene lost 8 bases and the J gene lost 3 bases, with 18 bases spanning the gap. The CDR3 length is 15 residues. The CDR3 reads CARLRLGQPNQPQHF. CDR3 nucleotides: TGTGCCAGATTACGACTTGGACAGCCCAATCAGCCCCAGCATTTT.